This T cell receptor beta chain was documented in a study of shared clonotypes between healthy human individuals. The overall study: A donor's plate count was three for CD4 naive and three for CD4 memory; CD8 naive had two and CD8 memory one.

CDR1 MGHRA and CDR2 YSYEKL come from the germline V gene. The CDR3 covers 14 residues. Trimming removed 1 base from V and 6 bases from J, with 13 bases in between. This clone was recorded only once. Profiling relied on immunoSEQ multiplex PCR, and the TCRdb table lists in-frame clones only, not all of them. Of some 680,000 clones listed, roughly 72% are singletons. The sample consisted of memory CD4+ T cells sorted from blood. Subset in this sample: CD45RA-negative fraction. This TCR was recovered from a woman in her twenties or thirties in good health. The chain employs TRBV4-1 and TRBJ2-7; D gene ambiguous. This chain's CDR3 is CASSQGVQDGEQYF. DNA of the CDR3: TGCGCCAGCAGCCAAGGGGTCCAAGATGGCGAGCAGTACTTC.